This entry lists 14 T cell receptor beta chains sequenced from one sample in a study of blood T cells in healthy people across ages. Primers used in a second PCR of roughly 6 to 11 cycles were a sample-barcoded 5' primer and a J-beta primer mix. TCRdb redid the calling of the 5' RACE reads with MiXCR, one entry per CDR3 protein. This sample yields some 1.7 million distinct CDR3 sequences, of which roughly 27% are seen a single time; less than 9.5% belongs to the top ten. The specimen sequenced was blood. These receptors all come from a woman younger than 45 in good health.

The rearrangement joins TRBV12-3 or TRBV12-4 to TRBJ1-1; D not resolved. The CDR3 runs 12 residues. V was clipped by 3 bases and J by 8 bases, with 10 bases between them. CDR3: CASSFHQDEAFF. The CDR3 bases are TGTGCCAGCAGTTTCCACCAGGACGAAGCTTTCTTT.

The chain couples TRBV30 to TRBJ1-5, with D maybe TRBD1 (5 bases). CDR1 is GTSNPN and CDR2 is SVGIG in the germline V gene (reference sequence). V was trimmed by 7 bases and J by 0 bases, leaving 13 bases between them. This CDR3 has 14 residues. The CDR3 coding sequence is TGTGCCTACTTGGAGGGGAATAGCAATCAGCCCCAGCATTTT. Translating it yields CAYLEGNSNQPQHF.

CDR3 in amino acids: CASSFDPVYGYTF. The CDR3 coding sequence is TGTGCCAGCAGCTTCGATCCAGTCTATGGCTACACCTTC. V usage is TRBV11-2 and J usage is TRBJ1-2; D remains ambiguous. The germline V and J ends were trimmed by 3 bases and 4 bases, with 9 bases remaining between them. The germline CDR1 and CDR2 sequences are SGHAT and FQNNGV. The CDR3 has 13 amino acids.

The DNA for the CDR3 is TGTGCCCGCGGGACCCAGGGGCAGAACTATGGCTACACCTTC. Translation: CARGTQGQNYGYTF. The rearrangement joins TRBV30 to TRBJ1-2; the D gene is possibly TRBD1 (6 bases). The CDR3 runs to 14 residues. Germline loops: CDR1 GTSNPN, CDR2 SVGIG (reference sequence). The ends were cut back, 8 bases at V and 2 bases at J, with 18 bases in the middle. The full variable domain, with the rest looked up from reference TRBV30 and TRBJ1-2, is SQTIHQWPATLVQPVGSPLSLECTVEGTSNPNLYWYRQAAGRGLQLLFYSVGIGQISSEVPQNLSASRPQDRQFILSSKKLLLSDSGFYLCARGTQGQNYGYTFGSGTRLTVV.

This clonotype was picked up a small number of times. The CDR3 here is CASSLSLGGVGNEQFF. The CDR3 DNA sequence: TGTGCCAGCAGCCTCTCACTAGGTGGGGTCGGCAATGAGCAGTTCTTC. V gene TRBV7-3 combines with J gene TRBJ2-1; perhaps TRBD2 as D (5 bases). The CDR3 spans 16 residues. Trimming shortened V by 5 bases and J by 6 bases, and 20 bases separated the two germline ends. The germline CDR1 and CDR2 sequences are SGHTA and FQGTGA. The variable domain in full, with the rest retrieved from reference TRBV7-3 and TRBJ2-1, is GAGVSQTPSNKVTEKGKYVELRCDPISGHTALYWYRQSLGQGPEFLIYFQGTGAADDSGLPNDRFFAVRPEGSVSTLKIQRTERGDSAVYLCASSLSLGGVGNEQFFGPGTRLTVL.

This chain connects TRBV2 to TRBJ2-5, with unresolved D. TRBJ2-7 matches the DNA end more closely, so the J call is doubtful. Germline values: CDR1 SNHLY, CDR2 FYNNEI. CDR3 length: 12 residues. CDR3 region: CASSEMLDEQYF. The CDR3 DNA is TGTGCCAGCAGTGAAATGTTGGACGAGCAGTACTTC.

The rearrangement uses TRBV7-2 and TRBJ2-1; D remains unclear. This CDR3 contains 13 residues. The V gene lost 7 bases and the J gene lost 2 bases, with 9 bases spanning the gap. The V gene's germline CDR1 is SGHTA and CDR2 FQGNSA. CDR3 sequence reads: CASKTPTYNEQFF. The DNA for the CDR3 is TGTGCCAGCAAGACGCCGACCTACAATGAGCAGTTCTTC. Full variable domain (rest looked up from reference TRBV7-2 and TRBJ2-1): GAGVSQSPSNKVTEKGKDVELRCDPISGHTALYWYRQSLGQGLEFLIYFQGNSAPDKSGLPSDRFSAERTGGSVSTLTIQRTQQEDSAVYLCASKTPTYNEQFFGPGTRLTVL.

The table lists this clonotype with many counts. J is TRBJ2-3 and V is TRBV11-2; weak D call: TRBD1 (5 bases). With 4 bases removed from V and 5 bases from J, the gap between germline ends came to 7 bases. Germline assignment: CDR1 SGHAT and CDR2 FQNNGV. CDR3 size: 12 residues. The chain's CDR3 is CASSSRGDTQYF. The CDR3 DNA reads TGTGCCAGCAGCTCTAGGGGAGATACGCAGTATTTT.

The CDR3 DNA reads TGTGCCAGCAGCTTGGACTTACATACGCAGTATTTT. Protein product: CASSLDLHTQYF. The chain recombines TRBV5-5 with TRBJ2-3, with D unresolved. The CDR3 consists of 12 residues. Trimming took 0 bases from V and 7 from J, leaving 6 bases between them. In germline, CDR1 is SGHKS, CDR2 YYEKEE (reference sequence). The whole variable domain, filled in from reference TRBV5-5 and TRBJ2-3, reads DAGVTQSPTHLIKTRGQQVTLRCSPISGHKSVSWYQQVLGQGPQFIFQYYEKEERGRGNFPDRFSARQFPNYSSELNVNALLLGDSALYLCASSLDLHTQYFGPGTRLTVL.

CDR3 sequence reads: CASRTWGGSYEQYF. CDR3 nucleotides: TGTGCCAGCAGAACGTGGGGGGGTTCCTACGAGCAGTACTTC. The V call is TRBV5-6, the J call TRBJ2-7; TRBD2 matches at 7 bases. The V and J ends lost 5 bases and 1 base, in that order; junction bases with no gene match: 6. Germline CDR1 reads SGHDT; CDR2 reads YYEEEE. CDR3 length equals 14 residues.

The sample holds a few counts of this clonotype. This chain joins TRBV15 and TRBJ2-3, with 7 bases lining up with TRBD2. V was clipped by 0 bases and J by 4 bases; unmatched bases: 13. From germline, CDR1 is LNHNV and CDR2 YYDKDF (reference sequence). The CDR3 extends over 18 amino acids. The CDR3 sequence is CATSRDGSYGSGADTQYF. The CDR3 region has the DNA TGTGCCACCAGCAGAGATGGCTCTTACGGGAGCGGGGCAGATACGCAGTATTTT. The full variable domain, in which reference TRBV15 and TRBJ2-3 provide the parts outside the CDR3, is DAMVIQNPRYQVTQFGKPVTLSCSQTLNHNVMYWYQQKSSQAPKLLFHYYDKDFNNEADTPDNFQSRRPNTSFCFLDIRSPGLGDTAMYLCATSRDGSYGSGADTQYFGPGTRLTVL.

The chain uses TRBV5-1 and TRBJ2-7; possible D gene TRBD2, 6 bases. This CDR3 region has 16 residues. Trimming shortened V by 0 bases and J by 5 bases, and 18 bases separated the two germline ends. The V gene's germline CDR1 is SGHRS and CDR2 YFSETQ. The DNA for the CDR3 is TGCGCCAGCAGCTTGGGTACGCGTGGGAGGTCGAACGAGCAGTACTTC. It codes for CASSLGTRGRSNEQYF.

V usage is TRBV12-3 or TRBV12-4 and J usage is TRBJ1-4; TRBD1 matches at 8 bases. The CDR3 is made up of 14 amino acids. V shed 7 bases, J shed 7 bases, and the junction held 8 bases outside the gene matches. CDR3 nucleotides: TGTGCCAGCACCCGCGGGACAGGAGGTGAAAAACTGTTTTTT. Amino acid sequence: CASTRGTGGEKLFF.

V gene TRBV12-3 or TRBV12-4 combines with J gene TRBJ1-3; D is unresolved. V lost 5 bases, J lost 4 bases, and 12 bases lay in between. CDR3 size: 14 residues. CDR3 region: CASSTRVDGNTIYF. CDR3 nucleotides: TGTGCCAGCAGTACCCGGGTGGACGGAAACACCATATATTTT.